Presented here are 4 T cell receptor beta chains from one specimen sequenced in a study of T-cell reconstitution after alpha-beta-depleted transplantation in children. Unique molecular identifiers were used in preparing the TCRbeta library. Each CDR3 protein is one row after TCRdb ran MiXCR on the PCR reads. The table lists roughly 49,000 distinct CDR3 sequences, approximately 9.2% of them singletons. This sample comprised PBMCs, mostly from graft donor cells, obtained 60 days after TCRalphabeta/CD19-depleted stem cell transplant. All receptors come from a male patient between 2 and 10 years old who had a stem cell transplant for chronic granulomatous disease, so the T cells may come from the graft donor.

This clonotype has at least ten counts. The chain joins TRBV6-1 to TRBJ1-5, with 9 bases matching TRBD1. Germline-derived CDR1 and CDR2 are MNHNS and SASEGT. The V segment lost 4 bases and the J segment 9 bases; nucleotides outside the gene matches: 10. The length of the CDR3 is 15 residues. The CDR3: CASSGGTGSSGPQHF. The CDR3 DNA sequence: TGTGCCAGCAGTGGTGGGACAGGGTCTTCGGGGCCCCAGCATTTT.

The chain carries TRBV6-1 and TRBJ2-5; weak D call: TRBD2 (6 bases). The V end was cut by 2 bases, the J end by 2 bases, with 12 bases between. Germline V CDR1 and CDR2: MNHNS, SASEGT. This CDR3 region has 15 residues. CDR3 in amino acids: CASSEMSGGQETQYF. CDR3 nucleotides: TGTGCCAGCAGTGAAATGTCTGGGGGGCAAGAGACCCAGTACTTC.

Ten or more counts support this clonotype. The chain employs TRBV7-9 and TRBJ2-1; tentatively, D is TRBD2 (6 bases). Germline lookup yields CDR1 SEHNR and CDR2 FQNEAQ (reference sequence). The CDR3 is 15 amino acids. V was cut by 2 bases and J by 7 bases, with 15 bases left in between. The CDR3 nucleotides are TGTGCCAGCAGCTTACTCAGACTAGTGGGAAATGAGCAGTTCTTC. It encodes CASSLLRLVGNEQFF.

This clonotype was seen a handful of times. The V and J genes are TRBV7-9 and TRBJ1-2; perhaps TRBD1 as D (5 bases). Germline V gene sequence: CDR1 SEHNR, CDR2 FQNEAQ (reference sequence). CDR3 length: 15 residues. V was trimmed by 0 bases and J by 8 bases, leaving 16 bases between them. This chain's CDR3 is CASSLARTGQQGYTF. The CDR3 coding sequence is TGTGCCAGCAGCTTAGCAAGAACTGGACAACAGGGCTACACCTTC.